The T cell receptor (beta chain) described here comes from a study of human T cells and chemical hapten exposure. About the research overall: Variation in per-sample TCR yields came mainly from small pooled library volume differences.

TCRdb processed the RACE reads anew with MiXCR; each CDR3 protein has one entry. Among 350,000 to 400,000 distinct CDR3 sequences, 4% to 6% were seen once, and the ten largest hold about 2.5%. The sample's time point: pre-sensitization, week 0. Treatment given: therapeutic diphenylcyclopropenone sensitization with weekly scalp DPC. Germline assignment: CDR1 SGHAT and CDR2 FQNNGV. This CDR3 comprises 13 residues. V was trimmed by 5 bases and J by 5 bases, leaving 12 bases between them. The chain carries TRBV11-2 and TRBJ1-2; D gene ambiguous. The sequence was obtained from a woman in her fifties or sixties with alopecia areata. Some clones in this sample may be carry-over from other donors' samples. Material: whole blood, obtained in connection with sensitization to the hapten diphenylcyclopropenone (DPC). This CDR3 is CASSPPKSYGYTF. The CDR3 bases are TGTGCCAGCAGCCCCCCCAAGTCGTATGGCTACACCTTC.